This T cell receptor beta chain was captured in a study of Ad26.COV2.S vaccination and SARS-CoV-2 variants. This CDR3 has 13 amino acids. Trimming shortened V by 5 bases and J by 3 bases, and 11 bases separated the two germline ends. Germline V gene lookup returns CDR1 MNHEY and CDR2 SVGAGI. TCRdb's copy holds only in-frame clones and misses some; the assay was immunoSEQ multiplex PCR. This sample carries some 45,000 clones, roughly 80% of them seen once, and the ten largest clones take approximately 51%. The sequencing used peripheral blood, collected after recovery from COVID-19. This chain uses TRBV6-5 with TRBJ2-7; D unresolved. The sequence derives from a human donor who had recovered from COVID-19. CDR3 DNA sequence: TGTGCCAGCAGTCCCAACGGCGGCTACGAGCAGTACTTC. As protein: CASSPNGGYEQYF.